These 30 T cell receptor beta chains share one sample of origin, sequenced in a study of blood T cell repertoires in COVID-19. Here immunoSEQ multiplex PCR was the method, and the copy in TCRdb shows in-frame clones only, minus some. The sample lists roughly 200,000 clones; around 86% were seen once. The specimen sequenced was PBMCs or T cells enriched from blood (not recorded which). The origin of the receptors is a woman in her thirties or forties in a cohort exposed to, infected with or recovered from COVID-19 (not recorded which).

The chain joins TRBV5-6 to TRBJ2-5; 7 nucleotides line up with TRBD1. This CDR3 comprises 15 residues. V gave up 2 bases and J gave up 2 bases; unmatched junction bases: 6. CDR1 and CDR2 (germline): SGHDT, YYEEEE. CDR3 residues: CASSLPGQPQETQYF. The CDR3 nucleotides read TGTGCCAGCAGCTTACCGGGACAGCCTCAAGAGACCCAGTACTTC.

The gene calls are TRBV7-9 and TRBJ1-1, with 7 bases lining up with TRBD1. CDR1 SEHNR and CDR2 FQNEAQ come from the germline V gene (reference sequence). V lost 5 bases to trimming and J lost 2 bases; unmatched junction nucleotides: 8. This CDR3 is built from 15 residues. CDR3 amino acids: CASSRPNRGNTEAFF. As DNA, the CDR3 is TGTGCCAGCAGCCGACCCAACAGGGGTAACACTGAAGCTTTCTTT.

V gene TRBV29-1 combines with J gene TRBJ1-2; D possibly corresponds to TRBD1 (5 bases). CDR1 SQVTM and CDR2 ANQGSEA come from the germline V gene. Between the trimmed V and J ends, which lost 0 bases and 0 bases, there was a span of 14 bases. CDR3 length: 16 amino acids. CDR3 residues: CSVEDQGRTSNYGYTF. The CDR3 nucleotides are TGCAGCGTTGAAGATCAGGGCAGAACCTCTAACTATGGCTACACCTTC.

The J gene is TRBJ1-1, the V gene TRBV2, with 7 bases matching TRBD1. V lost 5 bases and J lost 5; bases outside the gene matches: 8. The CDR3 has 14 residues. Germline loops: CDR1 SNHLY, CDR2 FYNNEI. Here the CDR3 DNA reads TGTGCCAGCAGTCCCCAGACCAGGGGGACTGAAGCTTTCTTT. This sequence encodes CASSPQTRGTEAFF. The full variable domain, rest sourced from reference TRBV2 and TRBJ1-1, is EPEVTQTPSHQVTQMGQEVILRCVPISNHLYFYWYRQILGQKVEFLVSFYNNEISEKSEIFDDQFSVERPDGSNFTLKIRSTKLEDSAMYFCASSPQTRGTEAFFGQGTRLTVV.

J is TRBJ1-1 and V is TRBV27, with TRBD1 as a possible D gene (5 bases). Germline V gene lookup returns CDR1 MNHEY and CDR2 SMNVEV (reference sequence). CDR3 length equals 14 residues. Trimming shortened V by 5 bases and J by 4 bases, and 14 bases separated the two germline ends. CDR3 protein: CASSASRGGTEAFF. CDR3 DNA: TGTGCCAGCAGTGCCTCTCGGGGGGGCACTGAAGCTTTCTTT.

The chain combines TRBV6-5 with TRBJ1-2; D gene ambiguous. The CDR3 loop spans 12 amino acids. Deletions cut 6 bases from V and 8 bases from J, with 13 bases between. CDR1 is MNHEY, CDR2 SVGAGI, per germline. The CDR3 sequence: CASRRESWGYTF. CDR3 DNA sequence: TGTGCCAGCAGAAGGGAGTCCTGGGGCTACACCTTC.

The genes are TRBV4-1 and TRBJ1-3, with 8 bases fitting TRBD1. Unmatched junction bases numbered 7, after V lost 0 bases and J lost 3 bases. The CDR3 has 17 amino acids. Germline V lookup: CDR1 MGHRA, CDR2 YSYEKL. CDR3 region: CASSQDRGQEYGNTIYF. In nucleotides, the CDR3 is TGCGCCAGCAGCCAAGATCGGGGACAGGAGTATGGAAACACCATATATTTT.

This chain connects TRBV11-2 to TRBJ2-2; 7 bases align to TRBD1. CDR3 length equals 16 residues. V shed 3 bases, J shed 1 base, and the junction held 5 bases outside the gene matches. Per the germline V gene, CDR1 is SGHAT and CDR2 is FQNNGV. The CDR3 bases are TGTGCCAGCAGCTTCCCCGGGACAGTGAACACCGGGGAGCTGTTTTTT. Translation: CASSFPGTVNTGELFF.

The CDR3 sequence: CASSLGTGRGYEQYF. In DNA form, the CDR3 reads TGTGCCAGCAGCTTAGGAACAGGGAGGGGATACGAGCAGTACTTC. The rearrangement links TRBV7-9 to TRBJ2-7, with D tentatively TRBD2 (7 bases). Trimming stripped 1 base from V and 4 bases from J, with 14 bases between. The CDR3 has 15 amino acids. Germline CDR1 is SEHNR and CDR2 is FQNEAQ (reference sequence).

The chain links TRBV29-1 to TRBJ1-1; TRBD1 might be the D (5 bases). This CDR3 comprises 12 residues. The germline V gene encodes CDR1 SQVTM and CDR2 ANQGSEA. V lost 7 bases and J 5 bases, leaving 14 bases between the germline ends. In nucleotides, the CDR3 is TGCAGCGCCGGGGGGGGATCTACTGAAGCTTTCTTT. Translated: CSAGGGSTEAFF.

The V and J genes are TRBV5-1 and TRBJ1-2, with a possible D match to TRBD1 (6 bases). The CDR3 is made up of 14 amino acids. The ends were cut back, 4 bases at V and 2 bases at J, with 12 bases in the middle. The germline CDR1 and CDR2 sequences are SGHRS and YFSETQ. The CDR3 bases are TGCGCCAGCAGCAGCAGGGGTGCGAACTATGGCTACACCTTC. Protein: CASSSRGANYGYTF.

The chain recombines TRBV5-1 with TRBJ2-3; possible D gene TRBD2, 6 bases. The V and J ends lost 4 bases and 1 base respectively, with 16 bases between them. This CDR3 region has 16 residues. Germline loops: CDR1 SGHRS, CDR2 YFSETQ. The CDR3 DNA reads TGCGCCAGCAGCACGTGGGTAGGCGGGGGCACAGATACGCAGTATTTT. Translating gives CASSTWVGGGTDTQYF.

The chain has TRBV6-5 and TRBJ1-2, with D possibly TRBD1 on 6 matching bases. The CDR3 spans 13 residues. With 4 bases removed from V and 6 bases from J, the gap between germline ends came to 12 bases. From germline, CDR1 is MNHEY and CDR2 SVGAGI. The CDR3, as DNA: TGTGCCAGCAGTTTAGGGGGGGGAAATGGCTACACCTTC. Translating it yields CASSLGGGNGYTF.

The gene calls are TRBV9 and TRBJ1-2; D may be TRBD1 (6 bases). The V and J ends lost 0 bases and 5 bases respectively, with 11 bases between them. Per the germline V gene, CDR1 is SGDLS and CDR2 is YYNGEE. The CDR3 totals 14 residues. Here the CDR3 DNA reads TGTGCCAGCAGCGTAGGCAGGGGAGTTTATGGCTACACCTTC. This gives the protein CASSVGRGVYGYTF.

This chain uses TRBV5-4 with TRBJ1-1; D not certain. V was pared by 2 bases and J by 3 bases, with 14 bases between. Germline V gene sequence: CDR1 SGHNT, CDR2 YYREEE (reference sequence). The CDR3 sequence is 15 residues long. This CDR3 is CASSFRRERDTEAFF. The CDR3, as DNA: TGTGCCAGCAGCTTCCGACGAGAGCGGGACACTGAAGCTTTCTTT.

This clone has a single count. The chain is built from TRBV6-5 and TRBJ1-2, with a weak D call TRBD1 (5 bases). Germline V gene data show CDR1 as MNHEY and CDR2 as SVGAGI. This CDR3 contains 16 residues. The V gene lost 4 bases and the J gene lost 6 bases, with 21 bases spanning the gap. The CDR3 DNA sequence: TGTGCCAGCAGTTCGCTTAATCAGGGAATAACTAATGGCTACACCTTC. Amino acid sequence: CASSSLNQGITNGYTF.

This clone was observed a handful of times. The V call is TRBV7-6, the J call TRBJ2-3; TRBD2 agrees at 12 bases. From germline, CDR1 is SGHVS and CDR2 FNYEAQ. J was trimmed by 5 bases and V by 5 bases; bases with no gene match: 8. The CDR3 length is 16 residues. The CDR3 DNA reads as TGTGCCAGCAGCCTCCGGACTAGCGGGGACCGAGATACGCAGTATTTT. Translating it yields CASSLRTSGDRDTQYF.

J is TRBJ1-3 and V is TRBV18; unclear D gene. The V gene lost 3 bases and the J gene lost 0 bases, with 9 bases spanning the gap. The CDR3 spans 15 residues. Germline values: CDR1 KGHSH, CDR2 LQKENI. CDR3 protein: CASSPTRRSGNTIYF. DNA for the CDR3: TGTGCCAGCTCACCCACACGTCGCTCTGGAAACACCATATATTTT.

The chain couples TRBV6-2 or TRBV6-3 to TRBJ2-7, with TRBD1 matching over 9 bases. The germline CDR1 and CDR2 sequences are MNHEY and SVGEGT. J was trimmed by 3 bases and V by 4 bases; bases with no gene match: 7. CDR3 length equals 15 residues. Written as DNA, the CDR3 is TGTGCCAGCAGTTTTTTAGGACAGGGGCACTACGAGCAGTACTTC. Translating gives CASSFLGQGHYEQYF.

Only a few counts were recorded for this clone. The chain couples TRBV27 to TRBJ1-1; D gene ambiguous. CDR3 length: 13 residues. Between the trimmed V and J ends, which lost 6 bases and 0 bases, there was a span of 8 bases. CDR1 and CDR2 from the germline V gene are MNHEY and SMNVEV (reference sequence). The CDR3 sequence: CASRLSMNTEAFF. As DNA, the CDR3 is TGTGCCAGCAGGCTGAGTATGAACACTGAAGCTTTCTTT.

This clone was recorded only once. The V and J genes are TRBV27 and TRBJ1-5, with 9 bases aligning to TRBD1. CDR3 length equals 14 residues. Germline lookup yields CDR1 MNHEY and CDR2 SMNVEV (reference sequence). The ends lost 1 base at V and 8 bases at J; junction bases unmatched: 3. In DNA, the CDR3 is TGTGCCAGCAGTTTATGGGGGGACAGGGAGCCCCAGCATTTT. Protein sequence: CASSLWGDREPQHF.

The chain carries TRBV7-9 and TRBJ2-6; D may be TRBD2 (7 bases). CDR3 length: 16 residues. V lost 3 bases, J lost 1 base, and 10 bases lay in between. Germline-derived CDR1 and CDR2 are SEHNR and FQNEAQ (reference sequence). This chain's CDR3 is CASSFGGASGANVLTF. The DNA of the CDR3 is TGTGCCAGCAGCTTTGGGGGGGCATCTGGGGCCAACGTCCTGACTTTC.

This clone was counted a few times. The CDR3 loop reads CATSPGQGIPEQYF. The CDR3 nucleotides read TGTGCCACCAGCCCGGGACAGGGAATACCCGAGCAGTACTTC. The chain carries TRBV24-1 and TRBJ2-7; 9 bases line up with TRBD1. The germline V gene encodes CDR1 KGHDR and CDR2 SFDVKD. The ends lost 7 bases at V and 6 bases at J; junction bases unmatched: 9. The CDR3 covers 14 residues.

The CDR3 nucleotides read TGTGCCAGCAAGGCCGGGACACGTTCCTACGAGCAGTACTTC. Amino acids: CASKAGTRSYEQYF. V is TRBV6-5 and J is TRBJ2-7; possible D gene TRBD1, 6 bases. The CDR3 contains 14 residues. The V gene lost 7 bases and the J gene lost 1 base, with 14 bases spanning the gap. The germline gives CDR1 MNHEY, CDR2 SVGAGI.

V usage is TRBV12-3 or TRBV12-4 and J usage is TRBJ1-1; the D is unclear. This CDR3 comprises 11 residues. V was shortened by 7 bases and J by 10 bases, with 13 bases between the two germline ends. The CDR3 sequence is CASNPWAAAFF. The CDR3 DNA is TGTGCCAGCAATCCTTGGGCCGCAGCTTTCTTT.

The chain employs TRBV12-3 or TRBV12-4 and TRBJ1-5, with D unclear. CDR3 size: 12 residues. The V end lost 5 bases, the J end lost 4 bases, and 6 bases lay between the germline ends. CDR3 in amino acids: CASSPKNQPQHF. CDR3 DNA sequence: TGTGCCAGCAGTCCTAAAAATCAGCCCCAGCATTTT.

This clone was detected once. V is TRBV2 and J is TRBJ2-5; weak D call: TRBD1 (5 bases). CDR1 is SNHLY and CDR2 is FYNNEI in the germline V gene. This CDR3 has 13 residues. Trimming cost V 4 bases and J 5 bases, with 11 bases left between them. The CDR3 loop is CASSVFRDETQYF. The CDR3, as DNA: TGTGCCAGCAGTGTATTCAGGGATGAGACCCAGTACTTC.

This chain connects TRBV5-1 to TRBJ1-2; 7 bases align to TRBD1. This CDR3 is built from 12 residues. Per the germline V gene, CDR1 is SGHRS and CDR2 is YFSETQ. The ends lost 4 bases at V and 8 bases at J; junction bases unmatched: 5. CDR3 sequence reads: CASSETGSGYTF. CDR3 in DNA: TGCGCCAGCAGCGAGACAGGGAGCGGCTACACCTTC.

The rearrangement links TRBV18 to TRBJ2-7; 7 bases fit TRBD1. Germline values: CDR1 KGHSH, CDR2 LQKENI. This CDR3 has 16 amino acids. J lost 3 bases, V lost 4 bases, and 12 bases had no gene match. The CDR3 region is CASSHTSGQVLYEQYF. The DNA of the CDR3 is TGTGCCAGCTCACACACTTCAGGACAGGTTCTCTACGAGCAGTACTTC.

The rearrangement links TRBV18 to TRBJ1-2; 7 bases agree with TRBD1. V was clipped by 3 bases and J by 7 bases; unmatched bases: 14. The CDR3 length is 16 residues. Germline V CDR1 and CDR2: KGHSH, LQKENI. The CDR3 DNA reads as TGTGCCAGCTCACCGAACCGGGGACAGTTCCTATCTGGCTACACCTTC. Its translation is CASSPNRGQFLSGYTF.